The clone carrying this T cell receptor beta chain occurred a few times. Antigen: not known. TCRdb's table, derived via immunoSEQ multiplex PCR, lists solely in-frame clones and lacks some. The table has fewer than 200,000 clones, 65% to 80% seen once. These data come from a study of shared clonotypes between healthy human individuals. Germline CDR1 is SEHNR and CDR2 is FQNEAQ (reference sequence). This CDR3 has 12 amino acids. The V gene lost 8 bases and the J gene lost 1 base, with 8 bases spanning the gap. General observations from the study: With few donors, the genetic and exposure-history diversity represented was limited. Generation probabilities of non-shared clonotypes were lower (relative to those shared by all four donors).

Sequencing was carried out using memory CD4+ T cells sorted from blood. Specified subset: CD45RA-negative fraction. This chain uses TRBV7-9 with TRBJ2-5, with D possibly being TRBD1 (5 bases). This TCR was sampled from a man aged 30 to 39 in good health. CDR3 in DNA: TGTGCCAGCCAGGGCCTCCAAGAGACCCAGTACTTC. This encodes CASQGLQETQYF.